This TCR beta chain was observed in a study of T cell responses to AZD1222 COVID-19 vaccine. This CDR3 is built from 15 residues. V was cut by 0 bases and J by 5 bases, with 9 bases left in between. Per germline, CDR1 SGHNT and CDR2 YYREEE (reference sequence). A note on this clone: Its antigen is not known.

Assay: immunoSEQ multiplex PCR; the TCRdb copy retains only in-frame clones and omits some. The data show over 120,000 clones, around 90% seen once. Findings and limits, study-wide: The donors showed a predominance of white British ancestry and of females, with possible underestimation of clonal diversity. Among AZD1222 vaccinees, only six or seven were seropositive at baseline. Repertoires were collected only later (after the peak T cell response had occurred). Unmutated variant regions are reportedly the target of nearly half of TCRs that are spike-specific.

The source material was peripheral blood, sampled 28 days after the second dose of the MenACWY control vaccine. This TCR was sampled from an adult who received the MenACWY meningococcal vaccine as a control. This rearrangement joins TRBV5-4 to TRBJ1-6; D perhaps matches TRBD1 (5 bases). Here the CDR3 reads CASSLALQDNSPLHF. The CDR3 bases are TGTGCCAGCAGCTTGGCCTTACAGGATAATTCACCCCTCCACTTT.